This T cell receptor beta chain was obtained from a study of shared clonotypes between healthy human individuals. This CDR3 has 12 residues. Germline-derived CDR1 and CDR2 are GTSNPN and SVGIG (reference sequence). With 1 base removed from V and 7 bases from J, the gap between germline ends came to 8 bases. Samples underwent the assay at deep level. Assay: immunoSEQ multiplex PCR; the TCRdb copy retains only in-frame clones and omits some. The sample contains 2,500,000 or so clones, roughly 92% of which appear only once. Division of CD4+ cells produced a CD45RA+ naive subset and a CD45RA-negative memory subset.

The V call is TRBV30, the J call TRBJ2-1, with D possibly TRBD1 on 5 matching bases. The sequenced sample consisted of naive CD4+ T cells sorted from blood. Noted subset: CD45RA+ positively selected. This receptor was identified in a man between 18 and 35 years old in good health. CDR3 DNA: TGTGCCTGGAGTGGGGCAGGGAATGAGCAGTTCTTC. Amino acids: CAWSGAGNEQFF.